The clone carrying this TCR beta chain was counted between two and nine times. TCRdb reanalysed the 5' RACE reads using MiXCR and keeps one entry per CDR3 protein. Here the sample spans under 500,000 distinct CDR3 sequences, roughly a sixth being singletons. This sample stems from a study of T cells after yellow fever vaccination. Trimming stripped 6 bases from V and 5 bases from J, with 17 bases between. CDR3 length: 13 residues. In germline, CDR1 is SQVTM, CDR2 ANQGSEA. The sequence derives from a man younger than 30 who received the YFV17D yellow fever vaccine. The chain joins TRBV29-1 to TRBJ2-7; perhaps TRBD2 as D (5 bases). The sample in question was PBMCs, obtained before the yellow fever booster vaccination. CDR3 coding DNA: TGCAGCGTGGACGGCCGGGGAACGGACGAGCAGTACTTC. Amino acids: CSVDGRGTDEQYF.